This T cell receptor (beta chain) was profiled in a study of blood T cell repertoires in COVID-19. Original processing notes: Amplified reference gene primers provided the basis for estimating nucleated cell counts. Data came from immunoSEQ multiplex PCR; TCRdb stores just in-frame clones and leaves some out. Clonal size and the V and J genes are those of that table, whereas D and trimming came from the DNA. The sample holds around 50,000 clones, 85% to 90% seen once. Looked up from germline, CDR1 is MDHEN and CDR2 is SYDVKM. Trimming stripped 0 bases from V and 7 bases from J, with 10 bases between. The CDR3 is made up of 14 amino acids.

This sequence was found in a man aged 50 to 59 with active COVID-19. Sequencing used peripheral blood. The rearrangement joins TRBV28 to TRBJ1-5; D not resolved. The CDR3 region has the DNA TGTGCCAGCAGTTTATGGTTGGGAGAACAGCCCCAGCATTTT. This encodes CASSLWLGEQPQHF. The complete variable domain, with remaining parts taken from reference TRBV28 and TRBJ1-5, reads DVKVTQSSRYLVKRTGEKVFLECVQDMDHENMFWYRQDPGLGLRLIYFSYDVKMKEKGDIPEGYSVSREKKERFSLILESASTNQTSMYLCASSLWLGEQPQHFGDGTRLSIL.